The text below deals with one T cell receptor beta chain. What it binds is unknown. The CDR3 is 14 residues long. Looked up from germline, CDR1 is SGHDT and CDR2 is YYEEEE. J gave up 0 bases and V 4 bases, and 3 bases lay outside the gene matches. Primers for the PCR totalled 60 Vbeta and 13 Jbeta. TCRdb's table, derived via immunoSEQ multiplex PCR, lists solely in-frame clones and lacks some. Of under 200,000 clones listed, 80% to 90% are singletons. These data come from a study of cytomegalovirus exposure and HLA in healthy donors. On the study more broadly: HLA-typed donors contributed around 85 million unique TCRs, which were held in an early data release.

General observations from the study: In a later analysis, a missense DCLRE1C variant was linked to TCR beta V- and J-gene trimming. Published work reported that the classifier diagnosed cytomegalovirus status with high specificity and sensitivity. Among the CMV-associated chains, a few were confirmed in vitro as specific for CMV antigens.

This receptor was identified in a man aged 18 to 35 in good health and CMV-seropositive. This sequence joins TRBV5-6 and TRBJ2-5; 7 positions agree with TRBD2. Material for sequencing was PBMCs. The CDR3: CASSRGTNQETQYF. CDR3 DNA: TGTGCCAGCAGCCGGGGGACTAACCAAGAGACCCAGTACTTC. Drawing the rest from reference TRBV5-6 and TRBJ2-5, the complete variable domain is DAGVTQSPTHLIKTRGQQVTLRCSPKSGHDTVSWYQQALGQGPQFIFQYYEEEERQRGNFPDRFSGHQFPNYSSELNVNALLLGDSALYLCASSRGTNQETQYFGPGTRLLVL.